The TCR beta chain under discussion was sequenced for a study of blood T cell repertoires in COVID-19. Study-level information: The United States, Italy and Spain supplied acute and convalescent COVID-19 samples. PBMCs, B-cell-depleted T cells, or T cells provided the cDNA or gDNA that made up the material.

Germline assignment: CDR1 MDHEN and CDR2 SYDVKM. V was cut by 4 bases and J by 4 bases, with 16 bases left in between. CDR3 size: 15 residues. Methods used by the authors: Using reference gene primer amplification, nucleated cell counts were estimated. Here immunoSEQ multiplex PCR was the method, and the copy in TCRdb shows in-frame clones only, minus some. D and trimming come from the DNA, and the V and J calls and clone size come from that table. The profile shows about 70,000 clones, roughly 84% of them singletons. The genes are TRBV28 and TRBJ1-2, with D maybe TRBD1 (6 bases). The clonotype originates from a woman under 30 with acute or convalescent COVID-19. Sequencing was performed on peripheral blood. The CDR3 nucleotides are TGTGCCAGCAGTTCCAGGACAGCTCCAACCTATGGCTACACCTTC. It encodes CASSSRTAPTYGYTF.